This T cell receptor beta chain originates from a study of cytomegalovirus exposure and HLA in healthy donors. Study results and limitations: One later analysis reportedly identified an Asian-associated ancestry cluster that showed fewer N-insertions than the roughly 720-donor mean. The productive fraction for most TCR beta V segments was about 90% or about 30% in an earlier analysis.

Vbeta (60) and Jbeta (13) primers were used in the PCR. Libraries were prepared by immunoSEQ multiplex PCR; TCRdb keeps only in-frame clonotypes and omits some of them. The sample has under 200,000 clones; approximately 80% are singletons. Concerning this clone itself: The antigen remains undetermined.

Germline V gives CDR1 MNHEY, CDR2 SMNVEV (reference sequence). The CDR3 has 14 residues. The clonotype comes from a woman between 50 and 59 years old in good health and CMV-seronegative. This rearrangement joins TRBV27 to TRBJ2-5, with D unresolved. The end of the DNA is better explained by TRBJ2-7, so the J call may be wrong. Sequencing input: PBMCs. The CDR3 DNA sequence: TGTGCCAGCAGTTTATTTAGAAGCTCCTACGAGCAGTACTTC. Translating gives CASSLFRSSYEQYF.